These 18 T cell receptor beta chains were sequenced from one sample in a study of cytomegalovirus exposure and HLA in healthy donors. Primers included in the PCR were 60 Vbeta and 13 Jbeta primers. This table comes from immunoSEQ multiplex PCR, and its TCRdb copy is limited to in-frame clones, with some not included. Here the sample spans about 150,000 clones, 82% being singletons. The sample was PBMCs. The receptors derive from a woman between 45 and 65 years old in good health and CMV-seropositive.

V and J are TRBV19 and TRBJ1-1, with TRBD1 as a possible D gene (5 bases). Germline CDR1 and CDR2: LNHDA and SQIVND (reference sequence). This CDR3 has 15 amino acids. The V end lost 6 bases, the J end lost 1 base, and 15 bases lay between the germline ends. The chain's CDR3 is CASRVQDIWNTEAFF. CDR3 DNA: TGTGCCAGTAGGGTCCAGGACATCTGGAACACTGAAGCTTTCTTT.

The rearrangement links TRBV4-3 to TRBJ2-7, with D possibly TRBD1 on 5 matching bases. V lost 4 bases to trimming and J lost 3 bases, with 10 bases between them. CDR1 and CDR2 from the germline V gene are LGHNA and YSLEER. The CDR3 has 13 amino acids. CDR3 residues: CASSLAQGYEQYF. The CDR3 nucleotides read TGCGCCAGCAGCCTGGCTCAGGGCTACGAGCAGTACTTC.

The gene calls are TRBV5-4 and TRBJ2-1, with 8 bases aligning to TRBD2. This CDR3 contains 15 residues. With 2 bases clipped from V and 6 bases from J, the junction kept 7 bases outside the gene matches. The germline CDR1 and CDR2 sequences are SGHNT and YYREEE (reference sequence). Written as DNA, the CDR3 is TGTGCCAGCAGCTTTCTCGGGGGGGGTATCAATGAGCAGTTCTTC. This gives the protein CASSFLGGGINEQFF.

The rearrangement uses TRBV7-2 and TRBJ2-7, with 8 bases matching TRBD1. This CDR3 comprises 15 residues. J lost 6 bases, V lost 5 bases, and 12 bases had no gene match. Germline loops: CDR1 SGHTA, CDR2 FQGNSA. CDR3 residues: CASSGFSGGVGEQYF. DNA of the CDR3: TGTGCCAGCAGCGGATTCTCAGGGGGCGTCGGCGAGCAGTACTTC.

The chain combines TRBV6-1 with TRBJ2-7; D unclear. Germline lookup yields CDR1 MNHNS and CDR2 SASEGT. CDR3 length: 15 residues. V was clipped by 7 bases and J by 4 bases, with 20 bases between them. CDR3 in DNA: TGTGCCAGCATAATAGGTCCAGGCCTACGTTACGAGCAGTACTTC. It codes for CASIIGPGLRYEQYF.

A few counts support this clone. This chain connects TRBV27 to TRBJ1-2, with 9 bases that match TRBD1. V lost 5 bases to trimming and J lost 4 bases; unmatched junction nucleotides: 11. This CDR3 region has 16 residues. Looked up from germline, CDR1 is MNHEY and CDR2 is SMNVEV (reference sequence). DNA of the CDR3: TGTGCCAGCAGTCAACTTGGGACAGGGAGCATCTATGGCTACACCTTC. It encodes CASSQLGTGSIYGYTF.

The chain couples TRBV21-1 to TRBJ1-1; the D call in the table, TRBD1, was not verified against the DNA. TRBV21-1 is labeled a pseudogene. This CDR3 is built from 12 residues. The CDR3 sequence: CARDTKNTEAFF. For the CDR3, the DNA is TGTGCCAGGGACACGAAAAACACTGAAGCTTTCTTT.

CDR3 DNA sequence: TGTGCCAGCAGCAATATGGGGGGGGGCCTGGGGGATACGCAGTATTTT. Protein: CASSNMGGGLGDTQYF. This chain links TRBV7-2 with TRBJ2-3; tentative D call: TRBD2 (7 bases). V dropped 5 bases and J dropped 6 bases, with 21 bases sitting between them. The CDR3 length is 16 residues. Germline assignment: CDR1 SGHTA and CDR2 FQGNSA.

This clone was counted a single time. The CDR3 DNA is TGTGCCAGCAGTTCCCAACTAGCACCTGGGGAGCTGTTTTTT. Encoded protein: CASSSQLAPGELFF. The V gene is TRBV6-6, the J gene TRBJ2-2, with D possibly TRBD2 on 6 matching bases. V lost 4 bases, J lost 8 bases, and 14 bases lay in between. This CDR3 comprises 14 residues. Germline assignment: CDR1 MNHNY and CDR2 SVGAGI (reference sequence).

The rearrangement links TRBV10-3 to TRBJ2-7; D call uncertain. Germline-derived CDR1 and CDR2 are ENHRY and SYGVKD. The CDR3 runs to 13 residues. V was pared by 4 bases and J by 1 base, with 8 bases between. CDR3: CAISGAPSYEQYF. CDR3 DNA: TGTGCCATCAGTGGGGCACCTTCCTACGAGCAGTACTTC.

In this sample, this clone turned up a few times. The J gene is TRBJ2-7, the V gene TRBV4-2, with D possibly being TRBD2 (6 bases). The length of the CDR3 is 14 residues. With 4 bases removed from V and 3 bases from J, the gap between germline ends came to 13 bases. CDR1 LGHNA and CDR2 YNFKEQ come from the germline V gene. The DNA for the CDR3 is TGTGCCAGCAGCCCGGACTATAGAGGCTACGAGCAGTACTTC. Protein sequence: CASSPDYRGYEQYF.

The chain's CDR3 is CASSLVSGEQFF. The DNA of the CDR3 is TGCGCCAGCAGCTTGGTTAGCGGAGAGCAGTTCTTC. The V and J genes are TRBV5-1 and TRBJ2-1, with D perhaps TRBD2 (6 bases). V lost 0 bases to trimming and J lost 10 bases, with 8 bases between them. The CDR3 runs 12 residues. CDR1 and CDR2 (germline): SGHRS, YFSETQ.

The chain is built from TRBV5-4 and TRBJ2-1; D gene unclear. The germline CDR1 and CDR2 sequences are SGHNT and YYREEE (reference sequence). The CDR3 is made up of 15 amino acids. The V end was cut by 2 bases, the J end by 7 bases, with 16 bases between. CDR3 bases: TGTGCCAGCAGCTTTAATATACACAGTGTTAATGAGCAGTTCTTC. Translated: CASSFNIHSVNEQFF.

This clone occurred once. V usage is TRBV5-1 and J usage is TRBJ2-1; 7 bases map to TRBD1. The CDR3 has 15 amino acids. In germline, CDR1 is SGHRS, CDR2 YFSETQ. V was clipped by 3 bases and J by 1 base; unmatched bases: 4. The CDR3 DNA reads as TGCGCCAGCAGCTCCGTGGGACAGTCCTACAATGAGCAGTTCTTC. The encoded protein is CASSSVGQSYNEQFF.

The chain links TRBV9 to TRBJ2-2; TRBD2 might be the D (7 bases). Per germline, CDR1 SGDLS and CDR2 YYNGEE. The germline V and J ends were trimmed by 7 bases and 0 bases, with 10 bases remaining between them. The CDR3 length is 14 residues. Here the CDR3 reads CASGGGANTGELFF. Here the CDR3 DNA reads TGTGCCAGCGGGGGGGGCGCGAACACCGGGGAGCTGTTTTTT.

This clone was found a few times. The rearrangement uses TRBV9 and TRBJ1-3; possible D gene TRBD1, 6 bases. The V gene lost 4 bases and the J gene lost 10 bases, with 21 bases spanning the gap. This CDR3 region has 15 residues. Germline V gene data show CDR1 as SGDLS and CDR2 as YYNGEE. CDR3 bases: TGTGCCAGCAGCCCCGATAGAGGCACAGGGCTGACCATATATTTT. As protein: CASSPDRGTGLTIYF. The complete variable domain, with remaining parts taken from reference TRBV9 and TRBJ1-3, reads DSGVTQTPKHLITATGQRVTLRCSPRSGDLSVYWYQQSLDQGLQFLIQYYNGEERAKGNILERFSAQQFPDLHSELNLSSLELGDSALYFCASSPDRGTGLTIYFGEGSWLTVV.

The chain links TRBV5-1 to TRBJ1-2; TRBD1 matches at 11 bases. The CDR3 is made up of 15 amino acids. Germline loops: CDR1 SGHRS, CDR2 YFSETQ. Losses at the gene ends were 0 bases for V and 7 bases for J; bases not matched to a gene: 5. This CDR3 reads CASSLGDRGSSGYTF. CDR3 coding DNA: TGCGCCAGCAGCTTGGGGGACAGGGGGTCGTCTGGCTACACCTTC.

CDR3 sequence reads: CATTTGTGVTEAFF. In nucleotides, the CDR3 is TGTGCCACCACTACCGGGACAGGGGTCACTGAAGCTTTCTTT. The chain carries TRBV6-5 and TRBJ1-1, with 10 bases lining up with TRBD1. V was pared by 10 bases and J by 4 bases, with 9 bases of the junction left unmatched. Germline lookup yields CDR1 MNHEY and CDR2 SVGAGI. This CDR3 is 14 amino acids long.